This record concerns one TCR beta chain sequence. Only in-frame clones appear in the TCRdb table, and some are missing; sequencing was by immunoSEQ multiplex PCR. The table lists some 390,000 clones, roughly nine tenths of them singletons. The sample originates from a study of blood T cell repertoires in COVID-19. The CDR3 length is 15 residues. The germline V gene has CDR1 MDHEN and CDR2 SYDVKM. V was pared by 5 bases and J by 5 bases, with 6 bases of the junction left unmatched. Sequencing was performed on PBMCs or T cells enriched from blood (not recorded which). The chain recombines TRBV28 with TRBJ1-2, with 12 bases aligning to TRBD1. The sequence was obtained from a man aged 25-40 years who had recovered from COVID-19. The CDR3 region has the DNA TGTGCCAGCAGTCACGGGACAGGGGGCAGGTATGGCTACACCTTC. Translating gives CASSHGTGGRYGYTF.